Presented here are 8 T cell receptor beta chains from one specimen sequenced in a study of cytomegalovirus exposure and HLA in healthy donors. Libraries were prepared by immunoSEQ multiplex PCR; TCRdb keeps only in-frame clonotypes and omits some of them. The sample consists of 85,000 to 95,000 clones, approximately 96% of them appearing once. Material for sequencing was PBMCs. All receptors derive from a man aged 18 to 35 in good health and CMV-seronegative.

The chain carries TRBV30 and TRBJ1-1; a possible D gene is TRBD1 (5 bases). Germline-derived CDR1 and CDR2 are GTSNPN and SVGIG (reference sequence). V lost 1 base to trimming and J lost 2 bases, with 11 bases between them. There are 14 residues in the CDR3. CDR3 amino acids: CAWSAGTINTEAFF. In DNA form, the CDR3 reads TGTGCCTGGAGTGCCGGGACTATAAACACTGAAGCTTTCTTT.

This clone occurred once. CDR3 sequence reads: CASSRRQGMDYGYTF. The CDR3 bases are TGCGCCAGCAGCAGACGACAGGGGATGGACTATGGCTACACCTTC. V is TRBV5-1 and J is TRBJ1-2; the match to TRBD1 covers 8 bases. CDR1 is SGHRS and CDR2 is YFSETQ in the germline V gene. The CDR3 contains 15 residues. Trimming removed 4 bases from V and 3 bases from J; junction bases left unmatched: 8.

The gene calls are TRBV12-5 and TRBJ1-5, with D possibly matching TRBD1 (5 bases). CDR1 and CDR2 (germline): LGHNT, FRNRAP. Trimming stripped 3 bases from V and 7 bases from J, with 10 bases between. This CDR3 has 13 amino acids. CDR3 residues: CASGLGGEQPQHF. Written as DNA, the CDR3 is TGTGCTAGTGGTTTAGGAGGGGAACAGCCCCAGCATTTT.

The V and J genes are TRBV7-8 and TRBJ1-5; a possible D gene is TRBD1 (6 bases). Trimming took 0 bases from V and 6 from J, leaving 15 bases between them. Germline CDR1 reads SGHVS; CDR2 reads FQNEAQ. This CDR3 spans 16 amino acids. The CDR3 sequence is CASSLAWVTGIQPQHF. The CDR3 nucleotides are TGTGCCAGCAGCTTAGCGTGGGTCACAGGGATTCAGCCCCAGCATTTT.

This chain uses TRBV4-1 with TRBJ2-2; D ambiguous. The V and J ends lost 0 bases and 4 bases respectively, with 12 bases between them. Germline V gene data show CDR1 as MGHRA and CDR2 as YSYEKL. CDR3 length: 16 amino acids. The CDR3 here is CASSQDRSGFTGELFF. CDR3 DNA sequence: TGCGCCAGCAGCCAAGATCGGTCAGGCTTCACCGGGGAGCTGTTTTTT.

The gene calls are TRBV5-1 and TRBJ2-1, with D tentatively TRBD2 (6 bases). The V gene lost 1 base and the J gene lost 9 bases, with 29 bases spanning the gap. From germline, CDR1 is SGHRS and CDR2 YFSETQ. CDR3 size: 19 residues. The CDR3 DNA reads as TGCGCCAGCAGCTTGAACACTTTTTCGGGCCAAATAGCGGCCGGTGAGCAGTTCTTC. Protein: CASSLNTFSGQIAAGEQFF.

This clone appeared once. The chain uses TRBV15 and TRBJ2-5; D might be TRBD1 (5 bases). V lost 1 base and J 7 bases, leaving 13 bases between the germline ends. The CDR3 runs to 14 residues. CDR1 and CDR2 from the germline V gene are LNHNV and YYDKDF (reference sequence). In nucleotides, the CDR3 is TGTGCCACCAGCAGAGGGGGCGATAGGGTGACCCAGTACTTC. Protein: CATSRGGDRVTQYF.

This chain uses TRBV4-1 with TRBJ2-2; 7 nucleotides match TRBD1. CDR1 and CDR2 from the germline V gene are MGHRA and YSYEKL. The CDR3 consists of 14 residues. The V segment lost 4 bases and the J segment 3 bases; nucleotides outside the gene matches: 2. CDR3 loop: CASSRDRDTGELFF. CDR3 bases: TGCGCCAGCAGCCGAGACAGGGACACCGGGGAGCTGTTTTTT.